This TCR beta chain was identified in a study of blood T cell repertoires in COVID-19. About the study: COVID-19 samples from acute and convalescent phases originated in the United States, Italy and Spain. PBMCs, B-cell-depleted T cells, or T cells were the source of the cDNA or gDNA that made up the material.

The J segment lost 1 base and the V segment lost 3 bases, leaving 3 bases of the junction unmatched. The CDR3 has 15 residues. The germline V gene has CDR1 SGHRS and CDR2 YFSETQ. Original analysis: How many nucleated cells were present was estimated from reference gene primer amplification. The method was immunoSEQ multiplex PCR; TCRdb's version includes in-frame clones alone and lacks a portion of them. The V and J calls and clone size come from that table; D and trimming were worked out from the DNA. The table lists around 76,000 clones, approximately 77% of them singletons, with 0.83% in the top ten.

The TCR sequence derives from a woman aged 70-85 years with acute or convalescent COVID-19. The V gene is TRBV5-1, the J gene TRBJ2-2; 7 nucleotides match TRBD1. The sequencing sample was made of peripheral blood. CDR3 in amino acids: CASSSGQMNTGELFF. The DNA of the CDR3 is TGCGCCAGCAGCTCGGGACAGATGAACACCGGGGAGCTGTTTTTT.